In its sample, the clone carrying this TCR beta chain was seen many times. Its specificity is unknown. The sample is drawn from a study of read filtering for tumor transcriptome and immune sequencing. Study information: Per sample, TCR-region reads ranged about 3.5 to 11 million by IR-seq, roughly 75 to 1,400 by RNA-seq. Study outcomes and limitations: RNA-seq captured clonotypes less deeply and reliably than IR-seq.

Germline V CDR1 and CDR2: MNHEY, SVGEGT. V was clipped by 0 bases and J by 4 bases, with 7 bases between them. The CDR3 has 13 residues. Bone marrow was sampled from every patient at the time of active disease. The library was built from roughly 400 ng RNA with molecular barcoded adaptors for alpha/delta and beta/gamma chains. TCRdb recomputed calls from the reads with MiXCR, one row per CDR3 protein. This repertoire shows approximately 140,000 distinct CDR3 sequences, around 13% found once; its top ten account for around 8.2%. Material for sequencing was a population of CD138-negative cells sorted from bone marrow. This chain uses TRBV6-2 or TRBV6-3 with TRBJ2-7; D is unclear. The clonotype comes from a donor aged 40 or over with multiple myeloma. The CDR3 nucleotides read TGTGCCAGCAGTTACTCGGTGAGGTACGAGCAGTACTTC. Residues: CASSYSVRYEQYF.